A single sample gave rise to the 3 T cell receptor beta chains below, sequenced in a study of neoadjuvant anti-PD-1 for oral cavity cancer. Method: immunoSEQ multiplex PCR; TCRdb's copy keeps in-frame clones and lacks some. The table records under 10,000 clones, 60% to 75% of them present only once. Sequencing was performed on tumor tissue, taken before nivolumab (anti-PD-1) treatment. Receptor source: a person aged 35-80 years with oral cavity squamous cell carcinoma.

The chain combines TRBV15 with TRBJ1-3; the D is unclear. The germline V gene encodes CDR1 LNHNV and CDR2 YYDKDF (reference sequence). The length of the CDR3 is 13 residues. Here the CDR3 DNA reads TGTGTTCCTAGGAACGGATCTGGAAACACCATATATTTT. Protein: CVPRNGSGNTIYF.

The rearrangement links TRBV7-2 to TRBJ2-1, with D possibly being TRBD2 (6 bases). Germline V gene lookup returns CDR1 SGHTA and CDR2 FQGNSA. V gave up 5 bases and J gave up 0 bases, with 11 bases separating them. The CDR3 is made up of 15 amino acids. The CDR3: CASSISGSSYNEQFF. CDR3 sequence (DNA): TGTGCCAGCAGCATTAGCGGCAGCTCCTACAATGAGCAGTTCTTC.

This clone was counted between two and nine times. J is TRBJ1-2 and V is TRBV20-1, with a tentative D call TRBD1 (5 bases). The CDR3 is 11 residues long. The V gene's germline CDR1 is DFQATT and CDR2 SNEGSKA (reference sequence). Trimming cost V 4 bases and J 6 bases, with 9 bases left between them. CDR3: CSATRDDGYTF. The CDR3 DNA sequence: TGCAGTGCTACACGGGACGATGGCTACACCTTC.